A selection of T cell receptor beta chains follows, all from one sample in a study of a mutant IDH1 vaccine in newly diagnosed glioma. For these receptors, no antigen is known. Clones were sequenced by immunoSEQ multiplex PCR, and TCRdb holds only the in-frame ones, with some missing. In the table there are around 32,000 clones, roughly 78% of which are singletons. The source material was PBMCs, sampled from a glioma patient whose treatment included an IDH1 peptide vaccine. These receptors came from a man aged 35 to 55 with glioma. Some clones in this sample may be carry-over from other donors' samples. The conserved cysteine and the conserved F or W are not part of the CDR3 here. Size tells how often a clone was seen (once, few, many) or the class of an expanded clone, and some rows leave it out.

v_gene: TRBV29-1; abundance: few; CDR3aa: SVGSSVEKLF
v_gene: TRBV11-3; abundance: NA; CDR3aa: ASSSDRAGTEAF
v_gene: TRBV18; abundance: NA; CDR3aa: ASSPPDSRNEKLF
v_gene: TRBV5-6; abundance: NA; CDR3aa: ASSYGAPSYGYT
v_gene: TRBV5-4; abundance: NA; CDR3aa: ASSLGKGFYEQY
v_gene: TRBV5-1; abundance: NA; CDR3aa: ASSRPSSTDTQY
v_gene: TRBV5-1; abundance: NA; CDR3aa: ASSLAWTDSYEQY
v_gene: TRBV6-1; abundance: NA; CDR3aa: ASWTDYYGYT
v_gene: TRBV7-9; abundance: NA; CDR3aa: ASSTTSGVDTQY
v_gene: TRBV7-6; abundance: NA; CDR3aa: ASSSFRGPGVHQPQH
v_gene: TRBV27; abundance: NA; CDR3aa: ASRSGLTSSYNEQF
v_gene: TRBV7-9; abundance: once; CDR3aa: ASTPTGSETQY
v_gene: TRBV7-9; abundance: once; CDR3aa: ASSAKGGYANTGELF
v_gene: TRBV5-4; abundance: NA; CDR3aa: ASSLAGGSGNTIY
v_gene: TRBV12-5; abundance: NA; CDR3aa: ASGFTRSGARSYEQY
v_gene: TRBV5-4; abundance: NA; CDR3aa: ASSLALAGQETQY
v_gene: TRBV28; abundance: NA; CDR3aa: ASSIRGISNQPQH
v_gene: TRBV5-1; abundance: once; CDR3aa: ASSFWGNYGYT
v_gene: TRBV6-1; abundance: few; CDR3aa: ASVQNTEAF
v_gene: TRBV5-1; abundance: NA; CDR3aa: ASTDIGGPGANVLT
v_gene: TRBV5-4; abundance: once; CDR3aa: ASSRMMAGAGVTGELF
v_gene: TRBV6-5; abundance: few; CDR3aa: ASSYSGGYSGNTIY